This record looks at one TCR beta chain sequence and its context. As yet, its antigen is unknown. The junction had 2 bases not matched to a gene; V was cut back by 1 base and J by 2 bases. The CDR3 is 15 residues long. Looked up from germline, CDR1 is MNHEY and CDR2 is SMNVEV (reference sequence). The data were obtained in a study of STAT5B mutations in CD4+ large granular lymphocyte leukemia. Authors' analysis steps: A productive frequency of 2.59 x 10-5 was the lowest detectable. TCRdb's table, derived via immunoSEQ multiplex PCR, lists solely in-frame clones and lacks some. Clonal size and the V and J genes are those of that table, whereas D and trimming came from the DNA. The top ten hold less than 1.5% of the sample, which has about 38,000 clones, 75% to 85% seen once. Study findings and constraints: Main leukemic clonotypes were patient-specific, but roughly 26% appeared at low frequency elsewhere.

The chain carries TRBV27 and TRBJ2-7; 10 bases align to TRBD2. The TCR comes from a human donor in good health. Source material: CD4+ T cells from blood buffy coats. CDR3 loop: CASSLLLAGPYEQYF. The CDR3 nucleotides are TGTGCCAGCAGTTTATTACTAGCGGGACCCTACGAGCAGTACTTC.